These 28 T cell receptor beta chains came from one sample sequenced in a study of T cells in Graves' hyperthyroidism and ophthalmopathy. From RNA transcripts, TCR beta CDR3 regions were amplified. Primed by the HTBI set, a first-round RT-PCR was run on the TCR CDR3. TCRdb used MiXCR to reprocess the multiplex PCR reads, holding one entry per CDR3 protein. The sample consists of about 640,000 distinct CDR3 sequences, less than 25% of them appearing once. The material sequenced was blood. All receptors come from a man aged 25 to 45 with Graves' ophthalmopathy.

The rearrangement joins TRBV6-1 to TRBJ2-5; 7 bases match TRBD1. The germline gives CDR1 MNHNS, CDR2 SASEGT. This CDR3 spans 15 amino acids. The J segment lost 5 bases and the V segment lost 5 bases, leaving 11 bases of the junction unmatched. CDR3 coding DNA: TGTGCCAGCAGTCTCAGAACAGGGGCCGGGGAGACCCAGTACTTC. Protein product: CASSLRTGAGETQYF.

The chain uses TRBV5-1 and TRBJ2-5, with a possible D match to TRBD2 (6 bases). CDR3 length: 14 residues. V gave up 4 bases and J gave up 4 bases, with 14 bases separating them. In germline, CDR1 is SGHRS, CDR2 YFSETQ. CDR3 nucleotide sequence: TGCGCCAGCAGCAGGCAGGGAGGAGCAGAGACCCAGTACTTC. Its protein is CASSRQGGAETQYF.

V gene TRBV7-6 combines with J gene TRBJ2-5; D is ambiguous. The CDR3 is made up of 13 amino acids. CDR1 and CDR2 (germline): SGHVS, FNYEAQ. V lost 2 bases, J lost 4 bases, and 8 bases lay in between. CDR3 protein: CASSLRLTETQYF. The CDR3 nucleotides are TGTGCCAGCAGCTTACGGCTTACAGAGACCCAGTACTTC.

V and J are TRBV20-1 and TRBJ1-2; 7 bases are shared with TRBD1. Trimming took 4 bases from V and 4 from J; bases not matched to a gene: 6. Germline V gene data show CDR1 as DFQATT and CDR2 as SNEGSKA (reference sequence). The CDR3 totals 13 residues. CDR3 protein: CSAIQGTLYGYTF. The CDR3 DNA follows: TGCAGTGCTATACAGGGGACCCTCTATGGCTACACCTTC.

The chain couples TRBV9 to TRBJ1-2; D possibly corresponds to TRBD1 (5 bases). V lost 6 bases to trimming and J lost 8 bases, with 20 bases between them. The CDR3 extends over 14 amino acids. Germline values: CDR1 SGDLS, CDR2 YYNGEE. The CDR3: CASTKTESLRGYTF. The CDR3 nucleotides read TGTGCCAGCACCAAGACAGAAAGTTTAAGGGGCTACACCTTC.

V is TRBV19 and J is TRBJ2-5, with D uncertain. The V end was cut by 4 bases, the J end by 4 bases, with 16 bases between. Germline CDR1 is LNHDA and CDR2 is SQIVND (reference sequence). This CDR3 region has 15 residues. The CDR3 reads CASSTLPGVGETQYF. The CDR3 coding sequence is TGTGCCAGTAGTACCCTCCCCGGAGTGGGAGAGACCCAGTACTTC.

J is TRBJ2-4 and V is TRBV28; D is undetermined. The V end was cut by 3 bases, the J end by 2 bases, with 8 bases between. This CDR3 contains 14 residues. Germline V lookup: CDR1 MDHEN, CDR2 SYDVKM. The CDR3 nucleotides read TGTGCCAGCAGTTTTAAGCTAACCAAAAACATTCAGTACTTC. Protein sequence: CASSFKLTKNIQYF.

This clonotype was counted ten times or more. This chain links TRBV11-2 with TRBJ2-2; no clear D. The V end was cut by 2 bases, the J end by 7 bases, with 14 bases between. Germline CDR1 reads SGHAT; CDR2 reads FQNNGV. The CDR3 is 15 amino acids. The CDR3 reads CASSLRAVGDGELFF. DNA of the CDR3: TGTGCCAGCAGCTTAAGGGCAGTCGGAGACGGGGAGCTGTTTTTT.

The V gene is TRBV4-1, the J gene TRBJ1-5, with a possible D match to TRBD1 (5 bases). The germline gives CDR1 MGHRA, CDR2 YSYEKL. This CDR3 is built from 15 residues. V gave up 1 base and J gave up 3 bases, with 10 bases separating them. The CDR3 nucleotides read TGCGCCAGCAGCCAAGGGCAGGGCGTCAATCAGCCCCAGCATTTT. This encodes CASSQGQGVNQPQHF.

V is TRBV4-2 and J is TRBJ1-2; no clear D gene. CDR3 size: 15 residues. The germline gives CDR1 LGHNA, CDR2 YNFKEQ. The V gene lost 1 base and the J gene lost 2 bases, with 11 bases spanning the gap. The CDR3 sequence: CASSQGREGNYGYTF. CDR3 bases: TGTGCCAGCAGCCAAGGTCGAGAAGGGAACTATGGCTACACCTTC.

This clonotype has a handful of counts. The V and J genes are TRBV2 and TRBJ2-3; tentatively, D is TRBD1 or TRBD2 (5 bases each). The CDR3 is 13 amino acids. Trimming took off 7 bases at V and 9 bases at J, with 17 bases between the two ends. Germline V gives CDR1 SNHLY, CDR2 FYNNEI. The CDR3 bases are TGTGCCAGCACCGGGACGTCGAAGGGGACGCAGTATTTT. It specifies CASTGTSKGTQYF.

The chain uses TRBV5-1 and TRBJ1-1; D unresolved. Germline values: CDR1 SGHRS, CDR2 YFSETQ. V was shortened by 4 bases and J by 1 base, with 17 bases between the two germline ends. The CDR3 loop spans 16 amino acids. This CDR3 is CASSLERSRKNTEAFF. DNA for the CDR3: TGCGCCAGCAGCCTCGAACGGTCCCGAAAGAACACTGAAGCTTTCTTT.

The table lists this clonotype with a few counts. The chain recombines TRBV19 with TRBJ1-2; 8 bases align to TRBD1. Germline CDR1 reads LNHDA; CDR2 reads SQIVND (reference sequence). V lost 7 bases to trimming and J lost 7 bases; unmatched junction nucleotides: 17. The CDR3 contains 16 residues. The CDR3 DNA reads TGTGCCAGTACGGCCAGGGACAGGACGAATTGGAGTGGCTACACCTTC. Translating gives CASTARDRTNWSGYTF. The full variable domain, rest sourced from reference TRBV19 and TRBJ1-2, is DGGITQSPKYLFRKEGQNVTLSCEQNLNHDAMYWYRQDPGQGLRLIYYSQIVNDFQKGDIAEGYSVSREKKESFPLTVTSAQKNPTAFYLCASTARDRTNWSGYTFGSGTRLTVV.

The chain has TRBV6-1 and TRBJ2-2; D is unresolved. In germline, CDR1 is MNHNS, CDR2 SASEGT. V was trimmed by 7 bases and J by 0 bases, leaving 9 bases between them. The CDR3 has 14 amino acids. CDR3 bases: TGTGCCAGCATGCGCGCCGCGAACACCGGGGAGCTGTTTTTT. Protein sequence: CASMRAANTGELFF.

The sample holds a few counts of this clonotype. The chain links TRBV3-1 to TRBJ2-5; D might be TRBD2 (7 bases). Between the trimmed V and J ends, which lost 3 bases and 4 bases, there was a span of 15 bases. CDR3 length: 15 amino acids. Germline V gene sequence: CDR1 LGHDT, CDR2 YNNKEL (reference sequence). This chain's CDR3 is CASSQSMGGRETQYF. CDR3 nucleotide sequence: TGTGCCAGCAGCCAGTCCATGGGGGGGCGAGAGACCCAGTACTTC.

This chain uses TRBV7-9 with TRBJ2-7, with 9 bases lining up with TRBD1. Germline values: CDR1 SEHNR, CDR2 FQNEAQ (reference sequence). Trimming at V came to 4 bases and at J to 3 bases, leaving 7 bases not matched to a gene. The CDR3 has 15 amino acids. In DNA, the CDR3 is TGTGCCAGCAGCTACCCGGGACAGGGATTCTACGAGCAGTACTTC. It translates to CASSYPGQGFYEQYF.

The chain joins TRBV27 to TRBJ1-1; no definite D call. The germline V gene has CDR1 MNHEY and CDR2 SMNVEV (reference sequence). The CDR3 runs to 15 residues. V was cut by 8 bases and J by 5 bases, with 21 bases left in between. CDR3 coding DNA: TGTGCCAGCGCCCTCACTTTGGTGCCGTGGACTGAAGCTTTCTTT. Residues: CASALTLVPWTEAFF.

The rearrangement links TRBV5-1 to TRBJ1-1; 8 bases are shared with TRBD1. Looked up from germline, CDR1 is SGHRS and CDR2 is YFSETQ. V trimming: 0 bases; J trimming: 1 base; junction bases outside the gene matches: 8. The CDR3 consists of 17 residues. The chain's CDR3 is CASSLGAQGAGNTEAFF. The CDR3 DNA sequence: TGCGCCAGCAGCTTGGGGGCGCAGGGGGCTGGGAACACTGAAGCTTTCTTT.

As to this clonotype: One base away lies a much larger clone, so this may be a sequencing read error. This chain connects TRBV28 to TRBJ1-1, with TRBD1 as a possible D gene (5 bases). Trimming removed 8 bases from V and 4 bases from J, with 17 bases in between. The CDR3 is 14 residues long. Germline V gene sequence: CDR1 MDHEN, CDR2 SYDVKM. The CDR3 is CASLLLGGITEAFF. The DNA for the CDR3 is TGTGCCAGCCTTTTACTGGGGGGAATCACTGAAGCTTTCTTT.

This clonotype was seen ten or more times. The rearrangement uses TRBV11-2 and TRBJ2-1; D is possibly TRBD2 (6 bases). Trimming removed 4 bases at V and 1 base at J, with 14 bases between. This CDR3 region has 16 residues. Germline CDR1 reads SGHAT; CDR2 reads FQNNGV. The CDR3, as DNA: TGTGCCAGCAGCTCCCTTCGGGGGTATTCCTACAATGAGCAGTTCTTC. Its protein product is CASSSLRGYSYNEQFF. Together with reference TRBV11-2 and TRBJ2-1, the CDR3 gives the full variable domain: EAGVAQSPRYKIIEKRQSVAFWCNPISGHATLYWYQQILGQGPKLLIQFQNNGVVDDSQLPKDRFSAERLKGVDSTLKIQPAKLEDSAVYLCASSSLRGYSYNEQFFGPGTRLTVL.

This clonotype was seen at least ten times. The chain recombines TRBV2 with TRBJ2-3; TRBD1 matches at 9 bases. Germline V gene sequence: CDR1 SNHLY, CDR2 FYNNEI. Trimming cost V 5 bases and J 6 bases; bases outside gene matches: 9. The CDR3 consists of 15 residues. CDR3 nucleotide sequence: TGTGCCAGCAGTAAGGACAGGGGCGGCCTTGATACGCAGTATTTT. Its protein product is CASSKDRGGLDTQYF.

This clonotype is a singleton in its sample. The rearrangement joins TRBV7-3 to TRBJ1-2, with TRBD1 matching over 9 bases. The CDR3 covers 17 residues. With V trimmed by 2 bases and J by 3 bases, 10 bases remained unmatched. Germline CDR1 reads SGHTA; CDR2 reads FQGTGA. The CDR3 bases are TGTGCCAGCAGCTTAGTTTTTATCGACAGGGGGGACTATGGCTACACCTTC. Amino acids: CASSLVFIDRGDYGYTF.

This clonotype has ten or more counts. The rearrangement links TRBV20-1 to TRBJ2-5, with 10 positions matching TRBD2. CDR3 size: 13 residues. The junction had 5 bases not matched to a gene; V was cut back by 5 bases and J by 5 bases. Germline CDR1 reads DFQATT; CDR2 reads SNEGSKA (reference sequence). The CDR3 region has the DNA TGCAGTGCTCTAGCGGGAGAGGATGAGACCCAGTACTTC. Protein: CSALAGEDETQYF.

This clonotype was seen many times. The rearrangement links TRBV11-2 to TRBJ2-1; no firm D call. CDR1 and CDR2 from the germline V gene are SGHAT and FQNNGV. Trimming removed 3 bases from V and 6 bases from J, with 15 bases in between. The CDR3 totals 15 residues. The CDR3 nucleotides read TGTGCCAGCAGCTTGGACCGACTGCTAGTCAATGAGCAGTTCTTC. It yields the protein CASSLDRLLVNEQFF. The full variable domain, in which reference TRBV11-2 and TRBJ2-1 provide the parts outside the CDR3, is EAGVAQSPRYKIIEKRQSVAFWCNPISGHATLYWYQQILGQGPKLLIQFQNNGVVDDSQLPKDRFSAERLKGVDSTLKIQPAKLEDSAVYLCASSLDRLLVNEQFFGPGTRLTVL.

With respect to this clonotype: Its ends do not fully match the called genes, so a read error is possible. This chain links TRBV7-2 with TRBJ2-4; 8 nucleotides align to TRBD1. Germline assignment: CDR1 SGHTA and CDR2 FQGNSA. The CDR3 has 17 amino acids. As DNA, the CDR3 is TGTGCCAGCAGCGGAGGGACAGGAAGCGTGAACAAAGACATTCAGTACTTC. Translating gives CASSGGTGSVNKDIQYF. The full variable domain, completed using reference TRBV7-2 and TRBJ2-4, is GAGVSQSPSNKVTEKGKDVELRCDPISGHTALYWYRQSLGQGLEFLIYFQGNSAPDKSGLPSDRFSAERTGGSVSTLTIQRTQQEDSAVYLCASSGGTGSVNKDIQYFGAGTRLSVL.

This clonotype was seen ten or more times. The V and J genes are TRBV30 and TRBJ1-2; a weak D match, TRBD1 (5 bases). From germline, CDR1 is GTSNPN and CDR2 SVGIG (reference sequence). V dropped 7 bases and J dropped 6 bases, with 12 bases sitting between them. This CDR3 has 11 amino acids. The CDR3 coding sequence is TGTGCCTCACCGGGACCCGATGGCTACACCTTC. Encoded protein: CASPGPDGYTF. The entire variable domain, with the rest obtained from reference TRBV30 and TRBJ1-2, is as follows: SQTIHQWPATLVQPVGSPLSLECTVEGTSNPNLYWYRQAAGRGLQLLFYSVGIGQISSEVPQNLSASRPQDRQFILSSKKLLLSDSGFYLCASPGPDGYTFGSGTRLTVV.

The chain recombines TRBV2 with TRBJ2-7; D is uncertain. The V gene lost 6 bases and the J gene lost 2 bases, with 14 bases spanning the gap. Germline-derived CDR1 and CDR2 are SNHLY and FYNNEI. CDR3 size: 14 residues. The CDR3 nucleotides are TGTGCCAGCAGCGAGCGAACATCCGCCTACGAGCAGTACTTC. Amino acid sequence: CASSERTSAYEQYF.

In this sample, this clonotype turned up many times. The chain uses TRBV12-3 or TRBV12-4 and TRBJ1-1, with 9 bases fitting TRBD1. The CDR3 consists of 15 residues. V lost 8 bases and J lost 1; bases outside the gene matches: 8. The CDR3 is CASVNRGLRNTEAFF. Here the CDR3 DNA reads TGTGCCAGCGTTAACAGGGGGCTAAGGAACACTGAAGCTTTCTTT.